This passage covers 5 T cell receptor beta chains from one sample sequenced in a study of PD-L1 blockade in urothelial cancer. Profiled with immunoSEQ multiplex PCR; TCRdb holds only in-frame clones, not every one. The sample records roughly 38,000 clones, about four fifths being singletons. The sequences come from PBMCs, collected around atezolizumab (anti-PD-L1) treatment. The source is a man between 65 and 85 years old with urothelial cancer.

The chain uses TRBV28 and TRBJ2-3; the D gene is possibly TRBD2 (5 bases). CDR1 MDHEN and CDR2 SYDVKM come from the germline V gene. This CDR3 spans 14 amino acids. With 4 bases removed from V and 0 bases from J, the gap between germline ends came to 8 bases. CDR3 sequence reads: CASSSGSSTDTQYF. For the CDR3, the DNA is TGTGCCAGCAGTTCGGGATCTAGCACAGATACGCAGTATTTT.

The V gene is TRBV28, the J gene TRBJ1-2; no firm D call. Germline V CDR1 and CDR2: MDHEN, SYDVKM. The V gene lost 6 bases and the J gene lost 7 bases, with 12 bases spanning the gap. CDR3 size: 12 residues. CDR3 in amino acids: CASSTKSAGYTF. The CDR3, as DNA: TGTGCCAGCAGCACTAAAAGTGCTGGCTACACCTTC.

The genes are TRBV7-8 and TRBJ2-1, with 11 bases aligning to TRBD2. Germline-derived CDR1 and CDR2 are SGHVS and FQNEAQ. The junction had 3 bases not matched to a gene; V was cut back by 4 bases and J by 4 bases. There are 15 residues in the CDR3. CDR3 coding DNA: TGTGCCAGCAGCTCCGGGACTAGCGGATACAATGAGCAGTTCTTC. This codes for CASSSGTSGYNEQFF.

This chain's CDR3 is CASSQERTSGSRNEQFF. In DNA form, the CDR3 reads TGCGCCAGCAGCCAAGAACGGACTAGCGGGAGTAGGAATGAGCAGTTCTTC. The V and J genes are TRBV4-1 and TRBJ2-1, with 13 positions matching TRBD2. V lost 0 bases to trimming and J lost 7 bases; unmatched junction nucleotides: 6. The CDR3 totals 17 residues. Germline CDR1 MGHRA, CDR2 YSYEKL.

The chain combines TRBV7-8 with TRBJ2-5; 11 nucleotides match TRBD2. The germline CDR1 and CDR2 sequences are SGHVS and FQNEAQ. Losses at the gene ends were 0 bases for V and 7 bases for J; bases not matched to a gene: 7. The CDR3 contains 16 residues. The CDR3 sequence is CASSLARGLAGGTQYF. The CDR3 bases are TGTGCCAGCAGCTTAGCGCGAGGACTAGCGGGTGGGACCCAGTACTTC.